This T cell receptor (beta chain) comes out of a study of Ad26.COV2.S vaccination and SARS-CoV-2 variants (dated by TCRdb to the early 2020s). Background for the entire study: Donors in the vaccine arm were drawn from COV1001, a multicentre, randomized, double-blind, placebo-controlled phase I-IIa trial testing Ad26.COV2.S in healthy adults. Ad26.COV2.S was given intramuscularly at 5x10^10 or 1x10^11 viral particles, as a single shot or as two shots 56 days apart. Trial participants were randomized into five groups of five, in which low-dose or high-dose Ad26.COV2.S was given once or twice, or placebo was given on both occasions. A total of around 32 samples were included in the TCR-sequenced set, comprising around 19 Ad26.COV2.S vaccine recipients, 5 placebo recipients and 8 SARS-CoV-2 convalescent individuals. Investigators did not know the trial group allocation while performing experiments and assessing outcomes. TCRbeta repertoire sequencing was used to assess the specificity and breadth of SARS-CoV-2-reactive T cell receptors after Ad26.COV2.S vaccination.

On this clone itself: Its antigen specificity is not known. Per-nucleotide qualities are absent, and no much larger clonotype sits a single base away.

The meaning of the sample's treatment or condition label: roughly 18 received Ad26.COV2.S at low or high dose, single or two shots; roughly 5 received placebo; per-sample allocation not given. Repertoires of vaccine and placebo recipients were sequenced from samples taken on day 63 after the first injection. Between 29 July and 7 August 2020, Cohort 1b enrolled some 25 adults aged 18-55 years at one site in Boston, USA. Ad26.COV2.S consisted of a replication-incompetent adenovirus type 26 vector by which a prefusion-stabilized SARS-CoV-2 spike protein from the original Wuhan strain was expressed. The CDR3 contains 18 residues, cysteine and phenylalanine counted. The sequence is cut down to CDR3 DNA, 54 bases in frame from base 1. In the germline V gene, CDR1 corresponds to SGHAT and CDR2 to FQNNGV. V is cut back by 4 bases and J by 5 bases, with 13 bases in the junction unmatched. The immunoSEQ Assay was the method used to sequence TCRbeta CDR3 regions. After extraction, genomic DNA underwent amplification by bias-controlled multiplex PCR, followed by high-throughput sequencing. The authors processed their data as follows. To quantify the absolute abundance of every unique TCRbeta CDR3 region, sequences were collapsed and filtered. T cell fraction was estimated by normalization of TCRbeta template counts to usable DNA, with usable DNA being measured through amplification of reference genes present in all nucleated cells. Repertoire TCRs were annotated as SARS-CoV-2-specific when V gene, CDR3 amino acid sequence and J gene were exactly matched to a known reactive TCR set. The reference SARS-CoV-2 TCR set was obtained from MIRA and was filtered for enrichment in COVID-19-positive ImmuneCODE repertoires, whereby public or cross-reactive TCRs were removed. Based on the MIRA antigens, annotated TCRs were further analysed at the level of specific ORF or position within ORF. Breadth was defined as the number of annotated unique rearrangements divided by the total number of unique productive rearrangements, and depth was defined as the summed frequency of the annotated unique rearrangements. Group comparisons of TCR breadth used two-sided Wilcoxon rank-sum tests. TCRdb limited this immuneACCESS table to in-frame rearrangements with V and J called. A share of clones is missing; checked studies link under half to unresolved V genes, and the rest is unexplained. Clonal size and the V and J genes are those of that table, whereas D and trimming came from the DNA. The sample table holds about 350,000 clones, of which about 85% were seen once. The ten most abundant clones make up about 6.4% of the sample.

General conclusions and limits of the study: Ad26.COV2.S recipients had higher spike-specific TCR breadth than placebo recipients (P = 0.0014). It was noted by the authors that total T cell responses may have been underestimated by the TCR breadth and depth analyses. Vaccine and placebo recipients had similar non-spike TCR breadth, a finding consistent with the vaccine containing only spike. The study was not powered to compare responses between vaccine doses or regimens. After vaccination, spike-specific CD8+ and CD4+ T cell responses were reported to show substantial breadth.

Here the sequenced sample was peripheral blood, taken in a trial of Ad26.COV2.S vaccine versus placebo. This clonotype was sampled from a person between 18 and 65 years old who received the Ad26.COV2.S COVID-19 vaccine or a placebo. This receptor chain uses TRBV11-2 and TRBJ2-1; 11 central bases correspond to TRBD2. DNA sequence: TGTGCCAGCAGCTCAGCGGGGTTTAGCGGGAGGGCCCACAATGAGCAGTTCTTC. Its translation is CASSSAGFSGRAHNEQFF. Beyond the CDR3, the reference TRBV11-2 and TRBJ2-1 genes provide the residues; the full variable domain reads: EAGVAQSPRYKIIEKRQSVAFWCNPISGHATLYWYQQILGQGPKLLIQFQNNGVVDDSQLPKDRFSAERLKGVDSTLKIQPAKLEDSAVYLCASSSAGFSGRAHNEQFFGPGTRLTVL.